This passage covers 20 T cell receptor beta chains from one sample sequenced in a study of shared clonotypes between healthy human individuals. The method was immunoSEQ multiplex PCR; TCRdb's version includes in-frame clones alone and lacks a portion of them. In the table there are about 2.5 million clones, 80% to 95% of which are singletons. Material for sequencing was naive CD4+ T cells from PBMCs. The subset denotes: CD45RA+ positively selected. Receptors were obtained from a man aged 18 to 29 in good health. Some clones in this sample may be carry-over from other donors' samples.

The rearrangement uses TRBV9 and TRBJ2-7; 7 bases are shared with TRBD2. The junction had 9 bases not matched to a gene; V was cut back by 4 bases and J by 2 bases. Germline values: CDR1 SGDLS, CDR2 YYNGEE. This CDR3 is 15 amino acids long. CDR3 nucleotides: TGTGCCAGCAGCCCCCAGCGGGACGGTGCCTACGAGCAGTACTTC. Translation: CASSPQRDGAYEQYF.

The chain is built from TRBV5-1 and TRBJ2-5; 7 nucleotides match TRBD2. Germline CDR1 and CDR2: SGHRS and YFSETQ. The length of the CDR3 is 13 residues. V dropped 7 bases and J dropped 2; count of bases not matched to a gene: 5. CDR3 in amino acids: CASPLANQETQYF. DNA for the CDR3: TGCGCCAGCCCACTAGCGAATCAAGAGACCCAGTACTTC.

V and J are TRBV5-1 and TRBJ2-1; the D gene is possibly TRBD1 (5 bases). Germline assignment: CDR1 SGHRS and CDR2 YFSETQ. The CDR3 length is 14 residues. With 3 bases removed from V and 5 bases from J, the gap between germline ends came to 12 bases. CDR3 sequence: CASSSAQGNNEQFF. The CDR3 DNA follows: TGCGCCAGCAGCTCGGCGCAGGGCAACAATGAGCAGTTCTTC. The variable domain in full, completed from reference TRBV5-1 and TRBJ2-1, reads KAGVTQTPRYLIKTRGQQVTLSCSPISGHRSVSWYQQTPGQGLQFLFEYFSETQRNKGNFPGRFSGRQFSNSRSEMNVSTLELGDSALYLCASSSAQGNNEQFFGPGTRLTVL.

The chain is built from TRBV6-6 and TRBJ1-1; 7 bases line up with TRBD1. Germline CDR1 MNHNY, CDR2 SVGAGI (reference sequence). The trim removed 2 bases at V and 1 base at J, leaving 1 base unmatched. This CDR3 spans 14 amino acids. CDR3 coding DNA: TGTGCCAGCAGTTACGACAGGGAGAACACTGAAGCTTTCTTT. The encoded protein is CASSYDRENTEAFF.

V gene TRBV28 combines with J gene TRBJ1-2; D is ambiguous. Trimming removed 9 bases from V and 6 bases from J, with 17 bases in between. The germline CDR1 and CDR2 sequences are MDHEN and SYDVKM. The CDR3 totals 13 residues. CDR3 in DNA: TGTGCCAGTTGGTCTGGAGATCCCAATGGCTACACCTTC. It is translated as CASWSGDPNGYTF.

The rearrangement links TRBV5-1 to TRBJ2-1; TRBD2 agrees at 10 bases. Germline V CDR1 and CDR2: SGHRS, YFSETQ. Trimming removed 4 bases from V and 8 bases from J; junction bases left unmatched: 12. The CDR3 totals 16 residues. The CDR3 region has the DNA TGCGCCAGCAGCCCCCTGGCAGCGGGAGGGCAATATGAGCAGTTCTTC. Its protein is CASSPLAAGGQYEQFF.

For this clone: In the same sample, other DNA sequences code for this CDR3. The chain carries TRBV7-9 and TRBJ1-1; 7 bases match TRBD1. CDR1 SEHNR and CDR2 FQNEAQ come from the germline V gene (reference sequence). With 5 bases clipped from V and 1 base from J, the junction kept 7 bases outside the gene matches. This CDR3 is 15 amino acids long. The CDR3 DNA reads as TGTGCCAGCAGCCCCCAAGGGACAGCGAACACTGAAGCTTTCTTT. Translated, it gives CASSPQGTANTEAFF.

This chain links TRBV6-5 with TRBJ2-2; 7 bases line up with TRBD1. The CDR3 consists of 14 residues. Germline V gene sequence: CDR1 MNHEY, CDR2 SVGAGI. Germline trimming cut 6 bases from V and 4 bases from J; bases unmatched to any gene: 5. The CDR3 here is CASRQTGATGELFF. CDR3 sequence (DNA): TGTGCCAGCAGACAAACAGGGGCCACCGGGGAGCTGTTTTTT.

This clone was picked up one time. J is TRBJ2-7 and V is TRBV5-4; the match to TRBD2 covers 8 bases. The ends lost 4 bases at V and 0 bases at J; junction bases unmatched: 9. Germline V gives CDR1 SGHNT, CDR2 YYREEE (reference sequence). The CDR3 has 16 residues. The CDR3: CASSTATSGSSYEQYF. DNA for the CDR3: TGTGCCAGCAGCACCGCTACTAGCGGCAGCTCCTACGAGCAGTACTTC.

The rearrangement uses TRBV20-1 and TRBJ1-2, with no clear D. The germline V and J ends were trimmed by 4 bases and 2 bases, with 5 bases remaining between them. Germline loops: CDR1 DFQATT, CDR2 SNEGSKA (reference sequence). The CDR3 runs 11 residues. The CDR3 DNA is TGCAGTGCTACCTGGAACTATGGCTACACCTTC. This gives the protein CSATWNYGYTF.

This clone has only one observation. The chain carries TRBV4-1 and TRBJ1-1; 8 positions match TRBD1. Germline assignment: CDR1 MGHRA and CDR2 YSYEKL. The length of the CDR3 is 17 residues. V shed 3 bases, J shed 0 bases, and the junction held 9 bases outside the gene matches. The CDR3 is CASSHVDRGLMNTEAFF. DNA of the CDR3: TGCGCCAGCAGCCACGTAGACAGGGGACTGATGAACACTGAAGCTTTCTTT.

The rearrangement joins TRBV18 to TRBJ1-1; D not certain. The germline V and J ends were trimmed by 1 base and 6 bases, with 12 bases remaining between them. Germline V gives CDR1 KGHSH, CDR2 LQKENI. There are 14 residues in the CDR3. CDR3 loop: CASSPQVTGAEAFF. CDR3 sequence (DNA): TGTGCCAGCTCACCACAGGTAACGGGCGCTGAAGCTTTCTTT.

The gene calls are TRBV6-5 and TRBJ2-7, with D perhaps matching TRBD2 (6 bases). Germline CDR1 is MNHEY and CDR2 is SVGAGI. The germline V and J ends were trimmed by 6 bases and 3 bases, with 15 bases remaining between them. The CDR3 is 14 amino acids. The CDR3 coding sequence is TGTGCCAGCAGGGGAGGTATGTTGGTCTACGAGCAGTACTTC. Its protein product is CASRGGMLVYEQYF.

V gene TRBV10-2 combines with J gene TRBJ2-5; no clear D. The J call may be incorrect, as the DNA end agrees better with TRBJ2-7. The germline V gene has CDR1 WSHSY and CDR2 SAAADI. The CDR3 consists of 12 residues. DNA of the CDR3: TGCGCCAGCAGTGAAACAGCCTACGAGCAGTACTTC. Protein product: CASSETAYEQYF.

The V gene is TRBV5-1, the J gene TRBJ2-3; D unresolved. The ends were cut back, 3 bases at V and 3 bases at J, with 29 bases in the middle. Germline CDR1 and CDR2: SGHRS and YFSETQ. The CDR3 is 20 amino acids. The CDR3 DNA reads TGCGCCAGCAGCTCCTACTTTTACGCGGTAGCCGGAGTGAGTACAGATACGCAGTATTTT. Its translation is CASSSYFYAVAGVSTDTQYF.

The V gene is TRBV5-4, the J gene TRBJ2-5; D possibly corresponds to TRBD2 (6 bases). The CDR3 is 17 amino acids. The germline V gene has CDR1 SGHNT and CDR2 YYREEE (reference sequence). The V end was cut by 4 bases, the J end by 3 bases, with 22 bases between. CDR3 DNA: TGTGCCAGCAGCCGCGGGGTAGGGCTAGACTATAAAGAGACCCAGTACTTC. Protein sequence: CASSRGVGLDYKETQYF.

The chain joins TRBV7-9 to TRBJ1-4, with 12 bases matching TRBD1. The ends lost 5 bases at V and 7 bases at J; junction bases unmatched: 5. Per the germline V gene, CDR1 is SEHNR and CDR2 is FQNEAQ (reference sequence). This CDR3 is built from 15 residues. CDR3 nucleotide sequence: TGTGCCAGCAGCGGGGGACAGGGGGCGAGTGAAAAACTGTTTTTT. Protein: CASSGGQGASEKLFF.

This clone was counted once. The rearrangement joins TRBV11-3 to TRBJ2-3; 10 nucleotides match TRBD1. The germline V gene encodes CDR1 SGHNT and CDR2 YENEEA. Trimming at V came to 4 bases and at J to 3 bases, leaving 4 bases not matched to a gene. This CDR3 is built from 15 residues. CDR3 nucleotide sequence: TGTGCCAGCAGCTCCCGGACAGGGGGAACAGATACGCAGTATTTT. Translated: CASSSRTGGTDTQYF. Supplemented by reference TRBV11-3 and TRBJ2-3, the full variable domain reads EAGVVQSPRYKIIEKKQPVAFWCNPISGHNTLYWYLQNLGQGPELLIRYENEEAVDDSQLPKDRFSAERLKGVDSTLKIQPAELGDSAVYLCASSSRTGGTDTQYFGPGTRLTVL.

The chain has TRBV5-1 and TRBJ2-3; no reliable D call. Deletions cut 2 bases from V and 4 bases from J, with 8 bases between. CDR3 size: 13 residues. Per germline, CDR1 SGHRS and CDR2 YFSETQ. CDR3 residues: CASSFNGPDTQYF. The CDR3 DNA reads TGCGCCAGCAGCTTTAATGGACCAGATACGCAGTATTTT.

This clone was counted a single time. CDR3 protein: CASSERVERMTSTGELFF. In nucleotides, the CDR3 is TGTGCCAGCAGTGAAAGGGTAGAGAGGATGACGAGCACCGGGGAGCTGTTTTTT. This sequence joins TRBV6-1 and TRBJ2-2; no clear D. The CDR3 has 18 residues. Per germline, CDR1 MNHNS and CDR2 SASEGT. V dropped 2 bases and J dropped 4 bases, with 20 bases sitting between them.